The source of this T cell receptor (beta chain) is a study of cytomegalovirus exposure and HLA in healthy donors. Both 60 Vbeta primers and 13 Jbeta primers went into the PCR. Sequenced by immunoSEQ multiplex PCR; TCRdb stores in-frame clones only, minus some. The table has some 150,000 clones, roughly two thirds seen once; the top ten hold approximately 15%. Nominal health characterized the donors when sampled, though unrecorded immune exposures were likely. The sequenced sample was PBMCs. The source of this sequence is a human donor in good health.

The chain's CDR3 is CASSQVFTGQETQYF. The DNA of the CDR3 is TGCGCCAGCAGCCAAGTGTTCACAGGGCAAGAGACCCAGTACTTC. The V call is TRBV4-1, the J call TRBJ2-5; a possible D gene is TRBD1 (6 bases). This CDR3 is built from 15 residues. The V gene's germline CDR1 is MGHRA and CDR2 YSYEKL. Between the trimmed V and J ends, which lost 1 base and 2 bases, there was a span of 11 bases.